These 21 T cell receptor beta chains share one sample of origin, sequenced in a study of T cell responses to AZD1222 COVID-19 vaccine. Generated by immunoSEQ multiplex PCR, the TCRdb table keeps only in-frame clones and is missing some. The repertoire consists of tens of thousands of clones, with about nine tenths occurring once and the leading ten covering 2.5% to 3%. Material: peripheral blood, obtained 28 days after the second AZD1222 dose. Receptors originate from an adult who received the AZD1222 COVID-19 vaccine.

The V and J genes are TRBV3-1 (or the pseudogene TRBV3-2) and TRBJ2-4; TRBD2 matches 7 bases. Germline CDR1 and CDR2: LGHDT and YNNKEL (reference sequence). The V and J ends lost 1 base and 6 bases, in that order; junction bases with no gene match: 6. CDR3 length equals 15 residues. In DNA form, the CDR3 reads TGTGCCAGCAGCCAAGGGGCCCCGGGGGGAAACATTCAGTACTTC. This gives the protein CASSQGAPGGNIQYF.

The V gene is TRBV6-5, the J gene TRBJ2-3; 7 bases are a match to TRBD1. J gave up 5 bases and V 10 bases, and 6 bases lay outside the gene matches. This CDR3 contains 12 residues. CDR1 is MNHEY and CDR2 is SVGAGI in the germline V gene. CDR3 amino acids: CATRQGGDTQYF. CDR3 bases: TGTGCCACCCGACAGGGCGGAGATACGCAGTATTTT.

This clone was counted once. The chain is built from TRBV27 and TRBJ1-5; D is possibly TRBD1 (5 bases). The germline V gene encodes CDR1 MNHEY and CDR2 SMNVEV (reference sequence). The CDR3 consists of 14 residues. V was trimmed by 1 base and J by 8 bases, leaving 12 bases between them. The CDR3 spells CASSLFGGREPQHF. The DNA of the CDR3 is TGTGCCAGCAGTTTATTCGGGGGGAGGGAGCCCCAGCATTTT.

Note on this clone: Its ends do not fully match the called genes, so a read error is possible. V is TRBV19 and J is TRBJ2-3, with D possibly TRBD2 on 5 matching bases. This CDR3 is built from 12 residues. CDR1 and CDR2 from the germline V gene are LNHDA and SQIVND (reference sequence). For the CDR3, the DNA is TGTGCCAGTAGCTCTCCCGGGGTGATGTATCATTTT. It encodes CASSSPGVMYHF. The whole variable domain, remainder taken from reference TRBV19 and TRBJ2-3, is DGGITQSPKYLFRKEGQNVTLSCEQNLNHDAMYWYRQDPGQGLRLIYYSQIVNDFQKGDIAEGYSVSREKKESFPLTVTSAQKNPTAFYLCASSSPGVMYHFGPGTRLTVL.

The chain is built from TRBV28 and TRBJ1-2, with 7 bases identical to TRBD1. Looked up from germline, CDR1 is MDHEN and CDR2 is SYDVKM. The CDR3 spans 14 residues. The V and J ends lost 4 bases and 2 bases, in that order; junction bases with no gene match: 4. CDR3 bases: TGTGCCAGCAGTTCGGGACAGTCCAACTATGGCTACACCTTC. Protein product: CASSSGQSNYGYTF.

This chain uses TRBV10-3 with TRBJ2-7; TRBD2 aligns across 9 bases. Germline loops: CDR1 ENHRY, CDR2 SYGVKD. J gave up 7 bases and V 4 bases, and 5 bases lay outside the gene matches. This CDR3 comprises 13 residues. Here the CDR3 reads CAISGGGAEEQYF. CDR3 sequence (DNA): TGTGCCATCAGTGGCGGGGGGGCGGAAGAGCAGTACTTC.

This chain links TRBV7-3 with TRBJ2-5, with D uncertain. The V gene lost 4 bases and the J gene lost 5 bases, with 8 bases spanning the gap. The CDR3 is 12 amino acids. CDR1 is SGHTA, CDR2 FQGTGA, per germline. The CDR3 loop reads CASSSTGETQYF. The CDR3 DNA is TGTGCCAGCAGCTCGACCGGGGAGACCCAGTACTTC.

V is TRBV3-1 (or the pseudogene TRBV3-2) and J is TRBJ2-2; D may be TRBD1 (5 bases). The V end lost 6 bases, the J end lost 0 bases, and 14 bases lay between the germline ends. This CDR3 spans 16 amino acids. Germline V gene sequence: CDR1 LGHDT, CDR2 YNNKEL (reference sequence). DNA of the CDR3: TGTGCCAGCAGACCCCAGGGTTCCGCGAACACCGGGGAGCTGTTTTTT. It is translated as CASRPQGSANTGELFF.

This rearrangement joins TRBV7-9 to TRBJ2-3, with 8 bases matching TRBD2. The CDR3 covers 17 residues. Germline V gene sequence: CDR1 SEHNR, CDR2 FQNEAQ (reference sequence). The V segment lost 4 bases and the J segment 2 bases; nucleotides outside the gene matches: 11. This chain's CDR3 is CASSSRGAPTPTDTQYF. Here the CDR3 DNA reads TGTGCCAGCAGCTCGCGGGGGGCCCCAACCCCCACAGATACGCAGTATTTT.

J is TRBJ1-5 and V is TRBV19; the D gene is possibly TRBD1 (6 bases). This CDR3 has 14 amino acids. The germline V gene encodes CDR1 LNHDA and CDR2 SQIVND (reference sequence). Trimming stripped 4 bases from V and 4 bases from J, with 11 bases between. Here the CDR3 DNA reads TGTGCCAGTAGTACTTCTACAGGGAATCAGCCCCAGCATTTT. Translating it yields CASSTSTGNQPQHF.

This clone turned up a few times. The chain is built from TRBV19 and TRBJ2-7; D is possibly TRBD1 (6 bases). The CDR3 extends over 15 amino acids. The V gene's germline CDR1 is LNHDA and CDR2 SQIVND (reference sequence). Trimming removed 7 bases from V and 0 bases from J, with 16 bases in between. The CDR3 here is CASTKTGSSSYEQYF. The CDR3 DNA is TGTGCCAGTACCAAAACAGGGAGCAGCTCCTACGAGCAGTACTTC.

The chain is built from TRBV29-1 and TRBJ2-3, with 8 bases identical to TRBD1. The length of the CDR3 is 14 residues. From germline, CDR1 is SQVTM and CDR2 ANQGSEA. V was pared by 7 bases and J by 4 bases, with 10 bases of the junction left unmatched. CDR3 DNA: TGCAGCGCCGAACAGGGGGGTGGCGCAGATACGCAGTATTTT. This encodes CSAEQGGGADTQYF.

The chain's CDR3 is CASSSGGPGSYNEQFF. As DNA, the CDR3 is TGCGCCAGCAGCTCGGGGGGGCCGGGCTCCTACAATGAGCAGTTCTTC. The chain combines TRBV5-1 with TRBJ2-1, with 8 bases that match TRBD2. Unmatched junction bases numbered 5, after V lost 3 bases and J lost 0 bases. This CDR3 has 16 amino acids. Germline V CDR1 and CDR2: SGHRS, YFSETQ. The full variable domain, its missing parts supplied by reference TRBV5-1 and TRBJ2-1, is KAGVTQTPRYLIKTRGQQVTLSCSPISGHRSVSWYQQTPGQGLQFLFEYFSETQRNKGNFPGRFSGRQFSNSRSEMNVSTLELGDSALYLCASSSGGPGSYNEQFFGPGTRLTVL.

The chain employs TRBV3-1 (or the pseudogene TRBV3-2) and TRBJ1-2, with TRBD1 as a possible D gene (5 bases). The CDR3 contains 15 residues. In germline, CDR1 is LGHDT, CDR2 YNNKEL (reference sequence). V was shortened by 3 bases and J by 0 bases, with 11 bases between the two germline ends. This CDR3 reads CASSHGTSANYGYTF. CDR3 coding DNA: TGTGCCAGCAGCCACGGGACCTCAGCTAACTATGGCTACACCTTC.

DNA of the CDR3: TGTGCCAGCAGTTACTCGATCCGGGGTGGATCACCCCTCCACTTT. Translating gives CASSYSIRGGSPLHF. The chain employs TRBV6-5 and TRBJ1-6; no reliable D call. The length of the CDR3 is 15 residues. V lost 0 bases, J lost 10 bases, and 13 bases lay in between. CDR1 is MNHEY and CDR2 is SVGAGI in the germline V gene.

This clone was counted once. This chain uses TRBV2 with TRBJ2-5; D unclear. Trimming pared 3 bases from V and 7 bases from J, leaving 9 bases between. This CDR3 has 12 residues. Per germline, CDR1 SNHLY and CDR2 FYNNEI. CDR3 region: CASSDSLGTQYF. CDR3 sequence (DNA): TGTGCCAGCAGTGATTCCCTGGGGACCCAGTACTTC.

This rearrangement joins TRBV6-5 to TRBJ2-2; D remains unclear. The V gene's germline CDR1 is MNHEY and CDR2 SVGAGI. This CDR3 comprises 13 residues. With 10 bases removed from V and 7 bases from J, the gap between germline ends came to 16 bases. The CDR3 reads CATRTAAVGELFF. CDR3 nucleotide sequence: TGTGCCACGAGGACGGCCGCGGTCGGGGAGCTGTTTTTT.

This clone was observed a few times. The rearrangement links TRBV21-1 to TRBJ2-7; the listed D gene, TRBD1, was not tested against the DNA. TRBV21-1 has pseudogene status. The CDR3 extends over 14 amino acids. Here the CDR3 reads CASSMKGGFWEQYF. DNA for the CDR3: TGTGCCAGCAGCATGAAAGGGGGTTTCTGGGAGCAGTACTTC.

CDR3 DNA sequence: TGTGCCAGCAGCCAAGTCGGCAGTGAAGCTTTCTTT. Protein: CASSQVGSEAFF. The chain links TRBV3-1 (or the pseudogene TRBV3-2) to TRBJ1-1; D gene ambiguous. Germline V gives CDR1 LGHDT, CDR2 YNNKEL (reference sequence). There are 12 residues in the CDR3. Deletions cut 1 base from V and 7 bases from J, with 7 bases between.

The chain joins TRBV9 to TRBJ2-5, with 13 nucleotides matching TRBD2. Germline CDR1 SGDLS, CDR2 YYNGEE. This CDR3 has 15 residues. V was pared by 0 bases and J by 10 bases, with 6 bases of the junction left unmatched. Here the CDR3 reads CASSVGPTSGGDQYF. CDR3 DNA: TGTGCCAGCAGCGTAGGGCCTACTAGCGGGGGGGACCAGTACTTC.

The chain couples TRBV7-9 to TRBJ2-7; 11 positions agree with TRBD2. The CDR3 has 16 residues. The ends lost 1 base at V and 3 bases at J; junction bases unmatched: 5. Germline CDR1 is SEHNR and CDR2 is FQNEAQ (reference sequence). The CDR3 nucleotides read TGTGCCAGCAGCTTAGTCGTAGCGGGGGGGCTCTACGAGCAGTACTTC. Translation gives CASSLVVAGGLYEQYF.